Each of the 6 T cell receptor beta chains below was sequenced from the same sample in a study of cytomegalovirus exposure and HLA in healthy donors. Profiling relied on immunoSEQ multiplex PCR, and the TCRdb table lists in-frame clones only, not all of them. The sample lists approximately 210,000 clones, 85% to 90% seen once, with approximately 2.9% in the top ten. Sequenced sample: PBMCs. Receptor source: a woman under 30 in good health and CMV-seronegative.

The V and J genes are TRBV15 and TRBJ2-2, with 9 bases identical to TRBD1. Germline V lookup: CDR1 LNHNV, CDR2 YYDKDF (reference sequence). CDR3 size: 15 residues. The V segment lost 6 bases and the J segment 6 bases; nucleotides outside the gene matches: 8. The CDR3 loop is CATRAPHRGPGELFF. CDR3 nucleotides: TGTGCCACCAGAGCACCCCACAGGGGGCCCGGGGAGCTGTTTTTT. The full variable domain, completed using reference TRBV15 and TRBJ2-2, is DAMVIQNPRYQVTQFGKPVTLSCSQTLNHNVMYWYQQKSSQAPKLLFHYYDKDFNNEADTPDNFQSRRPNTSFCFLDIRSPGLGDTAMYLCATRAPHRGPGELFFGEGSRLTVL.

V and J are TRBV29-1 and TRBJ2-5, with TRBD1 as a possible D gene (5 bases). This CDR3 has 13 residues. The V gene's germline CDR1 is SQVTM and CDR2 ANQGSEA. Trimming cost V 2 bases and J 7 bases, with 14 bases left between them. CDR3: CSVESSSQGTQYF. The CDR3, as DNA: TGCAGCGTTGAAAGTTCGTCGCAGGGGACCCAGTACTTC.

V and J are TRBV5-6 and TRBJ2-1; 12 nucleotides agree with TRBD1. Germline CDR1 reads SGHDT; CDR2 reads YYEEEE. The CDR3 is 18 residues long. With V trimmed by 0 bases and J by 5 bases, 9 bases remained unmatched. The CDR3 sequence is CASSLVGTGGWADNEQFF. CDR3 DNA sequence: TGTGCCAGCAGCTTGGTAGGGACAGGGGGCTGGGCCGACAATGAGCAGTTCTTC. The variable domain in full, with the rest retrieved from reference TRBV5-6 and TRBJ2-1, is DAGVTQSPTHLIKTRGQQVTLRCSPKSGHDTVSWYQQALGQGPQFIFQYYEEEERQRGNFPDRFSGHQFPNYSSELNVNALLLGDSALYLCASSLVGTGGWADNEQFFGPGTRLTVL.

This sequence joins TRBV11-2 and TRBJ2-7; 10 positions agree with TRBD1. The trim removed 1 base at V and 0 bases at J, leaving 3 bases unmatched. The CDR3 totals 16 residues. Germline values: CDR1 SGHAT, CDR2 FQNNGV. The DNA of the CDR3 is TGTGCCAGCAGCTTAGTAAGACAGGGGGCCTCCTACGAGCAGTACTTC. Translation gives CASSLVRQGASYEQYF.

The chain employs TRBV2 and TRBJ2-1; 9 bases align to TRBD1. V gave up 6 bases and J gave up 4 bases; unmatched junction bases: 7. CDR3 size: 15 residues. Germline CDR1 and CDR2: SNHLY and FYNNEI. In DNA form, the CDR3 reads TGTGCCAGCAGAGAGGGGACAGGGAATTACAATGAGCAGTTCTTC. Translated: CASREGTGNYNEQFF.

The chain combines TRBV6-6 with TRBJ2-7, with TRBD1 identical over 8 bases. CDR1 MNHNY and CDR2 SVGAGI come from the germline V gene (reference sequence). The CDR3 sequence is 14 residues long. V dropped 7 bases and J dropped 4; count of bases not matched to a gene: 9. As DNA, the CDR3 is TGTGCCAGCACCCCCCGGGACAGGACTTACGAGCAGTACTTC. It encodes CASTPRDRTYEQYF.